This T cell receptor beta chain was identified during a study of neoadjuvant anti-PD-1 for oral cavity cancer. Study summary: Patients without progression got a fourth dose around day 43.

Germline V gene sequence: CDR1 LNHDA, CDR2 SQIVND (reference sequence). V lost 6 bases, J lost 0 bases, and 15 bases lay in between. CDR3 length equals 16 residues. Sequencing used immunoSEQ multiplex PCR; TCRdb keeps in-frame clones, though not all of them. The profile covers 72,000 or so clones, with about four fifths appearing a single time and 3.4% taken by the ten largest. About this clone itself: Its specificity is unknown.

Study-level findings and limits: Each response group had just a few patients in TCR analyses. PBMC Gini-index clonality exceeded responders' in non-responders post-nivolumab.

Source: PBMCs, taken before nivolumab (anti-PD-1) treatment. J is TRBJ1-5 and V is TRBV19, with D uncertain. This clonotype was obtained from a person aged 40 to 85 with oral cavity squamous cell carcinoma. The CDR3 nucleotides are TGTGCCAGTAGAAATCTCAGACACCTTAGCAATCAGCCCCAGCATTTT. Protein product: CASRNLRHLSNQPQHF.